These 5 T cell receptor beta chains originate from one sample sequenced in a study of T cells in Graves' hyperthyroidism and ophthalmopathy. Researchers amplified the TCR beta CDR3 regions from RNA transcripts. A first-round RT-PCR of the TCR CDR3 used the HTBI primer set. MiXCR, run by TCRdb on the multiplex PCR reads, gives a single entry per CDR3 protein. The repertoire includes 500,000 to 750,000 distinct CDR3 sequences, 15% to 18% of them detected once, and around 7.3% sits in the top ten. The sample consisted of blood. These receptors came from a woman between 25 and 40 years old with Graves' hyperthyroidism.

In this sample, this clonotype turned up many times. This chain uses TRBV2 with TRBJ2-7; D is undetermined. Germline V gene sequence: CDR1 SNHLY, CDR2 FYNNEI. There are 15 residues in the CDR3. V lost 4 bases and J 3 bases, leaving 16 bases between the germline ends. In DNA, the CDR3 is TGTGCCAGCAGTGTTGGTGGGCCCAGAGGCTACGAGCAGTACTTC. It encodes CASSVGGPRGYEQYF.

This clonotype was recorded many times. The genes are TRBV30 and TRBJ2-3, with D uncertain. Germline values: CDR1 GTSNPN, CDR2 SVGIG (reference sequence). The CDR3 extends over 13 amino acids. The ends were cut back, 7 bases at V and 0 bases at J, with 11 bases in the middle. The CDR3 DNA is TGTGCCTCCAGGCCCCCTAGCACAGATACGCAGTATTTT. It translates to CASRPPSTDTQYF.

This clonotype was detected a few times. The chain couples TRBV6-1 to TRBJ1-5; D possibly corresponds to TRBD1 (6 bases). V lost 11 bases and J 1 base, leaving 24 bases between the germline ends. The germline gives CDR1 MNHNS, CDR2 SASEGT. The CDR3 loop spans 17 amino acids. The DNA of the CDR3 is TGTGCCGAAAACATCTGGGGGGCTCGGTTAAGCAATCAGCCCCAGCATTTT. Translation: CAENIWGARLSNQPQHF.

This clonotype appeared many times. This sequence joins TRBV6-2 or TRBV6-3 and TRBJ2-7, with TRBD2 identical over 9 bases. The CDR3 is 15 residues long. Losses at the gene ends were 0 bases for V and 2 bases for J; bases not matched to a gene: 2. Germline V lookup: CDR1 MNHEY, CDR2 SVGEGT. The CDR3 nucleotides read TGTGCCAGCAGTTACTCTAGCGGGAGCCCCTACGAGCAGTACTTC. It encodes CASSYSSGSPYEQYF.

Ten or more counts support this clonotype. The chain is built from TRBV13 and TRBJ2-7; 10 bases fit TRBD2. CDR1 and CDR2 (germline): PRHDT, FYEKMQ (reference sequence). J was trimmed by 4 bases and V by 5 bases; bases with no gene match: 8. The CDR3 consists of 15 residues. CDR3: CASSRRAGGPYEQYF. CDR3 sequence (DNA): TGTGCCAGCAGCAGAAGAGCGGGAGGGCCGTACGAGCAGTACTTC.